The 19 T cell receptor beta chains reported below all come from one sample, sequenced in a study of shared clonotypes between healthy human individuals. Only in-frame clones appear in the TCRdb table, and some are missing; sequencing was by immunoSEQ multiplex PCR. The sample has some 450,000 clones; roughly four fifths are singletons. Sequences were obtained from PBMCs. These receptors were taken from a middle-aged woman in good health. Some clones in this sample may be carry-over from other donors' samples.

The V and J genes are TRBV28 and TRBJ2-7; TRBD1 might be the D (6 bases). The germline V gene encodes CDR1 MDHEN and CDR2 SYDVKM. CDR3 length: 15 amino acids. V was clipped by 1 base and J by 1 base, with 11 bases between them. CDR3 in amino acids: CASSLSTGYSYEQYF. The CDR3 DNA sequence: TGTGCCAGCAGTTTATCGACAGGCTATTCCTACGAGCAGTACTTC.

On this clone: This may be a read error: a much more frequent sequence differs by one nucleotide. Within the sample, other DNA sequences also encode this same CDR3. The V call is TRBV9, the J call TRBJ2-7; D might be TRBD2 (5 bases). This CDR3 spans 15 amino acids. The V gene's germline CDR1 is SGDLS and CDR2 YYNGEE. Deletions cut 0 bases from V and 1 base from J, with 11 bases between. This CDR3 reads CASSVGADPSYEQYF. The CDR3 DNA reads as TGTGCCAGCAGCGTAGGAGCGGACCCTTCCTACGAGCAGTACTTC.

As concerns this clone: One base away lies a much larger clone, so this may be a sequencing read error. This chain joins TRBV30 and TRBJ2-5; D is uncertain. Germline CDR1 is GTSNPN and CDR2 is SVGIG (reference sequence). The CDR3 loop spans 13 amino acids. The CDR3 nucleotides read TGTGCCTGGAGTGAATACTTTCAAGAGACCCAGCACTTC. Its protein product is CAWSEYFQETQHF.

The chain combines TRBV6-5 with TRBJ1-4, with 7 nucleotides matching TRBD1. Germline V gene data show CDR1 as MNHEY and CDR2 as SVGAGI. V lost 5 bases, J lost 7 bases, and 7 bases stayed unmatched. The CDR3 consists of 14 residues. The DNA for the CDR3 is TGTGCCAGCAGTCGACAGGGTTTGGGTGAAAAACTGTTTTTT. Protein: CASSRQGLGEKLFF.

About this clone itself: A far larger clone is a single base away, which makes a read error likely. J is TRBJ2-3 and V is TRBV4-3, with a tentative D call TRBD2 (6 bases). Germline V gene lookup returns CDR1 LGHNA and CDR2 YSLEER. V dropped 0 bases and J dropped 8 bases, with 12 bases sitting between them. The CDR3 is made up of 14 amino acids. As DNA, the CDR3 is TGCGCCAGCAGCCAAGATAGCGGCCGGGCTACGCAGTATTTT. Protein product: CASSQDSGRATQYF.

The CDR3 DNA reads TGTGCCAGCAGCTACCGGGTTCTAGCGCTCTCCTACGAGCAGTACTTC. It yields the protein CASSYRVLALSYEQYF. This chain joins TRBV6-6 and TRBJ2-7; tentatively, D is TRBD2 (6 bases). In germline, CDR1 is MNHNY, CDR2 SVGAGI (reference sequence). The CDR3 extends over 16 amino acids. Trimming stripped 6 bases from V and 0 bases from J, with 18 bases between.

The rearrangement links TRBV6-1 to TRBJ1-4, with D maybe TRBD1 (5 bases). The V gene's germline CDR1 is MNHNS and CDR2 SASEGT. The CDR3 covers 14 residues. V lost 4 bases, J lost 7 bases, and 13 bases lay in between. The CDR3 DNA is TGTGCCAGCAGTGCCCAAGGGGTCGTTGAAAAACTGTTTTTT. This codes for CASSAQGVVEKLFF.

The chain joins TRBV29-1 to TRBJ2-7; D may correspond to TRBD1 or TRBD2 (5 bases each). The V gene lost 6 bases and the J gene lost 1 base, with 13 bases spanning the gap. The CDR3 has 13 amino acids. From germline, CDR1 is SQVTM and CDR2 ANQGSEA. The DNA for the CDR3 is TGCAGCGTGTGGGGGTTCAAGTCCTACGAGCAGTACTTC. Its protein is CSVWGFKSYEQYF.

V usage is TRBV15 and J usage is TRBJ2-5; D could derive from TRBD1 or TRBD2 (5 bases each). From germline, CDR1 is LNHNV and CDR2 YYDKDF (reference sequence). The CDR3 is 16 residues long. Trimming took off 0 bases at V and 3 bases at J, with 14 bases between the two ends. In DNA, the CDR3 is TGTGCCACCAGCAGAGATCGGGGTGGGGCGGAAGAGACCCAGTACTTC. Protein: CATSRDRGGAEETQYF.

J is TRBJ1-1 and V is TRBV29-1, with D perhaps TRBD1 (5 bases). Looked up from germline, CDR1 is SQVTM and CDR2 is ANQGSEA. Trimming pared 7 bases from V and 4 bases from J, leaving 16 bases between. CDR3 length: 13 residues. In nucleotides, the CDR3 is TGCAGCGGTTCCAGGGCAGCTGCCACTGAAGCTTTCTTT. It codes for CSGSRAAATEAFF.

This clone occurred a few times. The rearrangement uses TRBV7-8 and TRBJ2-1; 7 nucleotides match TRBD2. V shed 5 bases and J 7 bases; nucleotides not matched to a gene: 11. CDR3 size: 15 residues. Germline V gene sequence: CDR1 SGHVS, CDR2 FQNEAQ. The CDR3 nucleotides read TGTGCCAGCAGCCCTCCCGGGGGGACGGGGAATGAGCAGTTCTTC. Its translation: CASSPPGGTGNEQFF.

The rearrangement uses TRBV2 and TRBJ2-5; TRBD2 matches at 14 bases. The CDR3 extends over 18 amino acids. The V gene end was trimmed by 5 bases and the J gene end by 4 bases; junction bases not matched to a gene: 12. Germline V lookup: CDR1 SNHLY, CDR2 FYNNEI. The CDR3 DNA reads as TGTGCCAGCAGTAGGGGACTAGCGGGAGATATCGGTCCAGAGACCCAGTACTTC. Amino acids: CASSRGLAGDIGPETQYF.

This chain joins TRBV28 and TRBJ2-3, with D possibly matching TRBD1 (5 bases). The CDR3 is 11 amino acids. Trimming left V 7 bases short and J 8 bases short, with 10 bases between. Germline-derived CDR1 and CDR2 are MDHEN and SYDVKM. The CDR3 DNA is TGTGCCAGCACCCGAAGGGGTACGCAGTATTTT. This encodes CASTRRGTQYF. The full variable domain, rest sourced from reference TRBV28 and TRBJ2-3, is DVKVTQSSRYLVKRTGEKVFLECVQDMDHENMFWYRQDPGLGLRLIYFSYDVKMKEKGDIPEGYSVSREKKERFSLILESASTNQTSMYLCASTRRGTQYFGPGTRLTVL.

J is TRBJ2-7 and V is TRBV27, with 8 positions matching TRBD2. Trimming took 6 bases from V and 0 from J; bases not matched to a gene: 7. The CDR3 consists of 15 residues. Germline CDR1 MNHEY, CDR2 SMNVEV (reference sequence). CDR3 sequence: CASRPHSGSSYEQYF. CDR3 DNA: TGTGCCAGCAGGCCCCACAGCGGGAGCTCCTACGAGCAGTACTTC.

V gene TRBV28 combines with J gene TRBJ2-3, with a possible D match to TRBD2 (5 bases). Germline V lookup: CDR1 MDHEN, CDR2 SYDVKM. The CDR3 has 14 residues. V lost 2 bases to trimming and J lost 2 bases, with 8 bases between them. Written as DNA, the CDR3 is TGTGCCAGCAGTTTAAGTAGCGTCACAGATACGCAGTATTTT. It encodes CASSLSSVTDTQYF.

The chain has TRBV30 and TRBJ1-1, with 8 positions matching TRBD1. V trimming: 3 bases; J trimming: 7 bases; junction bases outside the gene matches: 4. The CDR3 runs 12 residues. Germline assignment: CDR1 GTSNPN and CDR2 SVGIG (reference sequence). The CDR3 DNA follows: TGTGCCTGGAGCACAGGGGGTAGTGAAGCTTTCTTT. As protein: CAWSTGGSEAFF. Looking up the rest from reference TRBV30 and TRBJ1-1 gives the full variable domain: SQTIHQWPATLVQPVGSPLSLECTVEGTSNPNLYWYRQAAGRGLQLLFYSVGIGQISSEVPQNLSASRPQDRQFILSSKKLLLSDSGFYLCAWSTGGSEAFFGQGTRLTVV.

Comment on this clone: Only one base separates this from a far larger clonotype, so it likely reflects a read error. The chain combines TRBV6-1 with TRBJ1-5; 7 bases match TRBD1. CDR1 MNHNS and CDR2 SASEGT come from the germline V gene. The CDR3 loop spans 16 amino acids. CDR3 nucleotide sequence: TGTGTCAGCAGTGAATTACAGGGGTATAGCAATCAGCCCCAGCATTTT. Its translation is CVSSELQGYSNQPQHF.

The genes are TRBV13 and TRBJ1-1; 7 positions match TRBD1. CDR1 is PRHDT and CDR2 is FYEKMQ in the germline V gene (reference sequence). The CDR3 has 14 amino acids. Trimming removed 2 bases from V and 6 bases from J; junction bases left unmatched: 6. This CDR3 reads CASSLFDRVAEAFF. DNA for the CDR3: TGTGCCAGCAGCTTATTTGACAGGGTAGCTGAAGCTTTCTTT.

The chain has TRBV30 and TRBJ1-2; D gene ambiguous. The V end was cut by 2 bases, the J end by 4 bases, with 11 bases between. This CDR3 is built from 13 residues. Germline CDR1 and CDR2: GTSNPN and SVGIG (reference sequence). CDR3 nucleotide sequence: TGTGCCTGGAGTATAACCCACCGCTATGGCTACACCTTC. This translates into CAWSITHRYGYTF.